This T cell receptor beta chain came from a study of T-cell reconstitution after alpha-beta-depleted transplantation in children. Study-level points and caveats: Recipient T cells and thymic progenitors that survived gave rise to the high TCRbeta diversity observed at day 60 in some patients. After transplant, at about two months, alpha-beta T cells were reportedly derived from several hundred expanded graft clones. Counts and diversity of T cells one year after transplant came mostly from newly produced T cells.

With regard to this clonotype: Its cognate antigen is unknown.

The V gene lost 5 bases and the J gene lost 10 bases, with 18 bases spanning the gap. CDR3 length: 15 residues. The germline CDR1 and CDR2 sequences are MDHEN and SYDVKM. A TCRbeta library incorporating unique molecular identifiers was prepared. TCRdb recomputed calls from the PCR reads with MiXCR, one row per CDR3 protein. There are fewer than 750,000 distinct CDR3 sequences in the sample; about 23% occur only once, and around 14% lies in the top ten. This sequence was found in a boy less than two years old who had a stem cell transplant for acute myeloid leukemia, so the T cells may come from the graft donor. The sequencing used PBMCs, mostly from graft donor cells, collected 360 days after TCRalphabeta/CD19-depleted stem cell transplant. The V and J genes are TRBV28 and TRBJ1-6, with no clear D. In DNA, the CDR3 is TGTGCCAGCAGTGAACCTGGGCCAGTTGGGTCACCCCTCCACTTT. Translating it yields CASSEPGPVGSPLHF.